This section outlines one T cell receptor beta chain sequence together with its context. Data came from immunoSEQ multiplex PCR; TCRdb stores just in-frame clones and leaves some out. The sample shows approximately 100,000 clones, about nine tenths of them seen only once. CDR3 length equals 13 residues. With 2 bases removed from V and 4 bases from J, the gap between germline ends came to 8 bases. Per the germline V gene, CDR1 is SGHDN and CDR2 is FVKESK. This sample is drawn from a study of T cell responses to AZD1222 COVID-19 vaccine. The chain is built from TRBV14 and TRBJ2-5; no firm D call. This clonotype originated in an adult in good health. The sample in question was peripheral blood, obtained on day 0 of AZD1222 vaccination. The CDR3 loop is CASSQIPGETQYF. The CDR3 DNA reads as TGTGCCAGCAGCCAAATCCCCGGAGAGACCCAGTACTTC.